The 4 T cell receptor beta chains given below trace back to one sample, sequenced in a study of blood T cells in healthy people across ages. The use of a sample-barcoded 5' primer and a J-beta primer mix characterized a second PCR of roughly 7 to 12 cycles. Using its own MiXCR run on the 5' RACE reads, TCRdb lists one record per CDR3 protein. In the table there are around 800,000 distinct CDR3 sequences, about 53% of which are singletons. The sample consisted of blood. All receptors come from a man at least 80 years old in good health.

The chain couples TRBV7-9 to TRBJ2-1; D not resolved. The CDR3 totals 12 residues. Trimming left V 5 bases short and J 6 bases short, with 8 bases between. Germline lookup yields CDR1 SEHNR and CDR2 FQNEAQ (reference sequence). This chain's CDR3 is CASSVWPNEQFF. The CDR3 DNA reads as TGTGCCAGCAGCGTTTGGCCCAATGAGCAGTTCTTC. The full variable domain, in which reference TRBV7-9 and TRBJ2-1 provide the parts outside the CDR3, is DTGVSQNPRHKITKRGQNVTFRCDPISEHNRLYWYRQTLGQGPEFLTYFQNEAQLEKSRLLSDRFSAERPKGSFSTLEIQRTEQGDSAMYLCASSVWPNEQFFGPGTRLTVL.

This clonotype was seen only a few times. This chain uses TRBV7-9 with TRBJ2-7; maybe TRBD2 (6 bases). The V end lost 4 bases, the J end lost 0 bases, and 22 bases lay between the germline ends. Germline-derived CDR1 and CDR2 are SEHNR and FQNEAQ (reference sequence). There are 18 residues in the CDR3. The CDR3 is CASSSTTRGTSDSYEQYF. The CDR3 region has the DNA TGTGCCAGCAGCTCCACAACCCGGGGGACGAGCGACTCCTACGAGCAGTACTTC.

This clonotype has a handful of counts. The chain employs TRBV27 and TRBJ2-6; D not certain. There are 14 residues in the CDR3. V was trimmed by 5 bases and J by 0 bases, leaving 5 bases between them. The germline V gene encodes CDR1 MNHEY and CDR2 SMNVEV (reference sequence). The DNA of the CDR3 is TGTGCCAGCAGTCCAGTCTCTGGGGCCAACGTCCTGACTTTC. The encoded protein is CASSPVSGANVLTF.

This clonotype was picked up a small number of times. The chain is built from TRBV6-5 and TRBJ1-2; possible D gene TRBD1, 5 bases. Germline-derived CDR1 and CDR2 are MNHEY and SVGAGI. V lost 5 bases to trimming and J lost 5 bases, with 12 bases between them. CDR3 length: 13 residues. The CDR3 loop reads CASSHPGIYGYTF. The CDR3 DNA reads as TGTGCCAGCAGTCATCCAGGGATTTATGGCTACACCTTC.